Here is one T cell receptor beta chain with its context. Its antigen remains unidentified. These data come from a study of cytomegalovirus exposure and HLA in healthy donors. Study in general: The early release's HLA-typed donors yielded roughly 85 million unique TCRs. Study-wide results and limits: Cytomegalovirus association was listed for 150 or so TCR beta chains. From TCR beta sequences, most subjects' HLA-A and HLA-B alleles were reportedly predicted accurately.

Vbeta (60) and Jbeta (13) primers were used in the PCR. Clones were read by immunoSEQ multiplex PCR, and TCRdb kept only the in-frame ones, dropping some. The sample has 150,000 to 200,000 clones, more than 70% seen once; the top ten hold around 10%. J gave up 2 bases and V 1 base, and 6 bases lay outside the gene matches. Germline loops: CDR1 MDHEN, CDR2 SYDVKM. The CDR3 extends over 16 amino acids. This sequence originates from a man between 18 and 29 years old in good health and CMV-seropositive. V and J are TRBV28 and TRBJ2-3; 7 bases align to TRBD1. Sequencing was performed on PBMCs. The CDR3 reads CASSLSLGTATDTQYF. The CDR3 DNA sequence: TGTGCCAGCAGTTTATCTCTGGGGACAGCCACAGATACGCAGTATTTT.